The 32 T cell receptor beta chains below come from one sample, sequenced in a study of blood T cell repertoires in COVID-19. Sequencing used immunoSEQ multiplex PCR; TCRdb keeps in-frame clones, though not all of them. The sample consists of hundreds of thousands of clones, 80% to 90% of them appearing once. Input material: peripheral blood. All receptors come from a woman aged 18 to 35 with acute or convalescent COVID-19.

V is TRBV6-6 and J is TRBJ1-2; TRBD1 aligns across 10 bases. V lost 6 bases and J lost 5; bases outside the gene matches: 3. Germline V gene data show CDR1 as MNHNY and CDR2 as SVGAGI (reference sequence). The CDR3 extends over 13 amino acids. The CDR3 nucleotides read TGTGCCAGCAGCCGGGACAGGGGATATGGCTACACCTTC. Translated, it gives CASSRDRGYGYTF.

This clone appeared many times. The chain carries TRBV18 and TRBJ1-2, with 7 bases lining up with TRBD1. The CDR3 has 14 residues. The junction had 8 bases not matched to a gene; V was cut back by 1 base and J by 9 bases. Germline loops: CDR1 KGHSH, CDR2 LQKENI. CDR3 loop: CASSPQTGDGSYTF. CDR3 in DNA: TGTGCCAGCTCACCACAAACAGGGGATGGGAGCTACACCTTC.

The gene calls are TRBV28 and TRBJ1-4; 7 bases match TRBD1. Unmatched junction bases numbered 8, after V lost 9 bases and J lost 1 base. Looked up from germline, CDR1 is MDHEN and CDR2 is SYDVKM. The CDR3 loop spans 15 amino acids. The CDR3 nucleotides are TGTGCCAGTAGTCCCTACAGGGGAACTAATGAAAAACTGTTTTTT. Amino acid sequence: CASSPYRGTNEKLFF.

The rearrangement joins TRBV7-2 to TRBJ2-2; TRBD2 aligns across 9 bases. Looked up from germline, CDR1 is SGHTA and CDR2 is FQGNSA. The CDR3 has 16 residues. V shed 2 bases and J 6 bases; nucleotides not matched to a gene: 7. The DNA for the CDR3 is TGTGCCAGCAGCTTAAGCCCTAGCGGGGTATCCGGGGAGCTGTTTTTT. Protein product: CASSLSPSGVSGELFF.

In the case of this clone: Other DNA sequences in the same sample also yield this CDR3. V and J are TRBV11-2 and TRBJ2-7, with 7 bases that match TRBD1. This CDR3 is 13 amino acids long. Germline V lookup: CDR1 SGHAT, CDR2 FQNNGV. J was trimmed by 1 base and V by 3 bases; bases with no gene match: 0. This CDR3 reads CASSLGQSYEQYF. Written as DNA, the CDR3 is TGTGCCAGCAGCTTGGGACAGTCCTACGAGCAGTACTTC.

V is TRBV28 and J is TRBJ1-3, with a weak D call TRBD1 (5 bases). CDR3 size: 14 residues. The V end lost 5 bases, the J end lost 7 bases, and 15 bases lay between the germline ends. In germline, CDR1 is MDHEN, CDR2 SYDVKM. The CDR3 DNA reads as TGTGCCAGCAGTGTAAGCAGGGCTAAGAACACCATATATTTT. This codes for CASSVSRAKNTIYF.

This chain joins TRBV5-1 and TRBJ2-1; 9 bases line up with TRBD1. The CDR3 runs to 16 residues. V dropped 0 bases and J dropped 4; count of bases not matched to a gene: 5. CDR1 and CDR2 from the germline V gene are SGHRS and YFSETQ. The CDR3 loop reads CASSLVWDRVYNEQFF. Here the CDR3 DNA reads TGCGCCAGCAGCTTGGTGTGGGACAGGGTGTACAATGAGCAGTTCTTC. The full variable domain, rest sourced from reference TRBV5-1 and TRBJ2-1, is KAGVTQTPRYLIKTRGQQVTLSCSPISGHRSVSWYQQTPGQGLQFLFEYFSETQRNKGNFPGRFSGRQFSNSRSEMNVSTLELGDSALYLCASSLVWDRVYNEQFFGPGTRLTVL.

The CDR3 spells CASSVEGHHNTEAFF. DNA of the CDR3: TGTGCCAGCAGCGTAGAGGGGCACCACAACACTGAAGCTTTCTTT. The J gene is TRBJ1-1, the V gene TRBV9; the D gene is possibly TRBD1 (5 bases). V lost 0 bases and J 2 bases, leaving 11 bases between the germline ends. This CDR3 has 15 amino acids. Germline CDR1 is SGDLS and CDR2 is YYNGEE.

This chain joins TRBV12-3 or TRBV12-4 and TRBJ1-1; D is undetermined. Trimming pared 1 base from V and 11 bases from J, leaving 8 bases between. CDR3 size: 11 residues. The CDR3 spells CASSLGAMAFF. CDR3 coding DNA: TGTGCCAGCAGTTTAGGGGCAATGGCTTTCTTT.

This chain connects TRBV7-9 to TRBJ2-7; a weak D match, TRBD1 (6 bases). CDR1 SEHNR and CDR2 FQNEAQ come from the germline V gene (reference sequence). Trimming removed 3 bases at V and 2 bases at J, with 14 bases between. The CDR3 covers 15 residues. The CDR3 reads CASSLWGQAAYEQYF. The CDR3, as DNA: TGTGCCAGCAGCTTGTGGGGACAAGCGGCCTACGAGCAGTACTTC.

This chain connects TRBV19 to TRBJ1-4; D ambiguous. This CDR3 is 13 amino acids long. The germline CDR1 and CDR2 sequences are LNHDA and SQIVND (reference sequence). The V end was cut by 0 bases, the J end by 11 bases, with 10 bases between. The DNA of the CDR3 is TGTGCCAGTAGTATAGAGCAGATCGGGAAACTGTTTTTT. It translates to CASSIEQIGKLFF.

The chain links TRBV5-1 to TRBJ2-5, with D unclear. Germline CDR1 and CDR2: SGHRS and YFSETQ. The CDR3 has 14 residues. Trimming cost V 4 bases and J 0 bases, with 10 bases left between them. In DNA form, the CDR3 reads TGCGCCAGCAGCCCCCAGTCAGACCAAGAGACCCAGTACTTC. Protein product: CASSPQSDQETQYF.

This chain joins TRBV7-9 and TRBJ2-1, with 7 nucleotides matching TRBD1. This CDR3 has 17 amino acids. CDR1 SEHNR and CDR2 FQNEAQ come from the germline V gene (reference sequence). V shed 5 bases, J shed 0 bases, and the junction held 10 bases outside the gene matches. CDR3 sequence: CASSIGVGQSSYNEQFF. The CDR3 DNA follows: TGTGCCAGCAGCATCGGGGTGGGACAGTCCTCCTACAATGAGCAGTTCTTC.

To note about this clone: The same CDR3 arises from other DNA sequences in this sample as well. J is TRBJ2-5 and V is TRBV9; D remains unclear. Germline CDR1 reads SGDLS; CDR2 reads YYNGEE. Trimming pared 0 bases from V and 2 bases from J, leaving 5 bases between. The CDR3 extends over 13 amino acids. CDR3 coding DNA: TGTGCCAGCAGCGTAGCGGGTCAAGAGACCCAGTACTTC. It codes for CASSVAGQETQYF.

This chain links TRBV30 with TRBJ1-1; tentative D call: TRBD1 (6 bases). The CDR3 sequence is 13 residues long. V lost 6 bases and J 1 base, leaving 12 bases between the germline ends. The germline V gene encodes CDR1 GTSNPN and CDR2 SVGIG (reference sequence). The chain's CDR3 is CACSLRGNTEAFF. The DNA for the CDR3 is TGTGCCTGCTCTCTCAGGGGGAACACTGAAGCTTTCTTT.

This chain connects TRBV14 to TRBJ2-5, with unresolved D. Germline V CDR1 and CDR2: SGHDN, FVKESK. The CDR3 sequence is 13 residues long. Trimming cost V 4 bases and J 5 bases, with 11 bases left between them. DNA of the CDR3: TGTGCCAGCAGCCTCCAGGCCAGCGAGACCCAGTACTTC. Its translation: CASSLQASETQYF.

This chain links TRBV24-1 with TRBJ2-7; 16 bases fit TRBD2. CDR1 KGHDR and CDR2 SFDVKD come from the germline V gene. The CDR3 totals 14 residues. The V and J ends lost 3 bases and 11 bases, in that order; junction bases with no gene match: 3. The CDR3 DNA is TGTGCCACCAGTGATCCGGGGACTAGCGGGGGGGAGTACTTC. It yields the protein CATSDPGTSGGEYF.

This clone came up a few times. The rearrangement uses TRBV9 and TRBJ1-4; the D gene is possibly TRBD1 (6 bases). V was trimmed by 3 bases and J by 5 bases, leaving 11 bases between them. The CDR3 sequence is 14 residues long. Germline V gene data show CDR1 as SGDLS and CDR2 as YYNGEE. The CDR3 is CASSALGQNEKLFF. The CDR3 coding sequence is TGTGCCAGCAGCGCTCTCGGACAGAATGAAAAACTGTTTTTT. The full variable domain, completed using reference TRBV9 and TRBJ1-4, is DSGVTQTPKHLITATGQRVTLRCSPRSGDLSVYWYQQSLDQGLQFLIQYYNGEERAKGNILERFSAQQFPDLHSELNLSSLELGDSALYFCASSALGQNEKLFFGSGTQLSVL.

CDR3 loop: CSDRTGDGYTF. In DNA, the CDR3 is TGCAGCGACCGGACAGGGGATGGCTACACCTTC. The chain recombines TRBV29-1 with TRBJ1-2, with 9 bases that match TRBD1. Germline CDR1 reads SQVTM; CDR2 reads ANQGSEA. CDR3 length: 11 amino acids. The trim removed 7 bases at V and 6 bases at J, leaving 3 bases unmatched.

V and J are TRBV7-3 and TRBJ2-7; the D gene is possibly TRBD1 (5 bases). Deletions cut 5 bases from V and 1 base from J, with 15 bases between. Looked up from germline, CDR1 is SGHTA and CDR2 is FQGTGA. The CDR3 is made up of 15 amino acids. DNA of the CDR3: TGTGCCAGCAGCCTCCGGGCAGGGATGTCCTACGAGCAGTACTTC. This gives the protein CASSLRAGMSYEQYF.

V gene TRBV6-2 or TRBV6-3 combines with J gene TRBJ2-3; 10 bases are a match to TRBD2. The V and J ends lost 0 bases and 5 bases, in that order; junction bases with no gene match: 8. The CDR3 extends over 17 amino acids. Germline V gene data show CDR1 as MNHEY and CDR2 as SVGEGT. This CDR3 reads CASSYSRTSGAGDTQYF. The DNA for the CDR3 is TGTGCCAGCAGTTACTCGAGGACTAGCGGAGCTGGAGATACGCAGTATTTT.

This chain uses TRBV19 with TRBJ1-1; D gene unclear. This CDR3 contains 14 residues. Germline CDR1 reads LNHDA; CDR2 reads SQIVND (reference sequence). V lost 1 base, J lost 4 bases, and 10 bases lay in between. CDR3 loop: CASSIGQAATEAFF. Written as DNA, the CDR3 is TGTGCCAGTAGTATAGGGCAGGCCGCCACTGAAGCTTTCTTT.

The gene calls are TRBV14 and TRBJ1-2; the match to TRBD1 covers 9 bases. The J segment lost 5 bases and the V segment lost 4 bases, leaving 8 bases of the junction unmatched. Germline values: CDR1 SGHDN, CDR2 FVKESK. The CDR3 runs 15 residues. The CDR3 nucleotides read TGTGCCAGCAGCCCCCCGGGACAGGGTCTTTATGGCTACACCTTC. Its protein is CASSPPGQGLYGYTF.

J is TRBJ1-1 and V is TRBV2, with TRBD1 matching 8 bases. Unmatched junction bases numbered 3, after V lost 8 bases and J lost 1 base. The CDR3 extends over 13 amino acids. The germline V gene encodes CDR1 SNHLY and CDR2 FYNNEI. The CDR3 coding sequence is TGTGCCAGCGTGACAGGGGAGAACACTGAAGCTTTCTTT. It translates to CASVTGENTEAFF.

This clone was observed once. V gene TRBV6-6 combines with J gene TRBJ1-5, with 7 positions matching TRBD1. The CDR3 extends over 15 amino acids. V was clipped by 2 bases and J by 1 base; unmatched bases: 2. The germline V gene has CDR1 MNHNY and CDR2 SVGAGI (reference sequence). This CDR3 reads CASSYNRGSNQPQHF. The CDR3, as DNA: TGTGCCAGCAGTTACAACAGGGGAAGCAATCAGCCCCAGCATTTT.

CDR3 coding DNA: TGTGCCAGCAGCTTATCTAGCGGGGGGGTTGTTTCGGGCACAGATACGCAGTATTTT. Its protein is CASSLSSGGVVSGTDTQYF. V and J are TRBV7-6 and TRBJ2-3; the match to TRBD2 covers 12 bases. Germline CDR1 is SGHVS and CDR2 is FNYEAQ. Trimming took 2 bases from V and 1 from J; bases not matched to a gene: 10. CDR3 length: 19 amino acids.

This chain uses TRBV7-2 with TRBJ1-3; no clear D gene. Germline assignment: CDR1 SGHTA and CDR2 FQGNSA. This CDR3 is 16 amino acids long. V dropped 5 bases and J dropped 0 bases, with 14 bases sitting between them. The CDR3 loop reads CASSPDPPSSGNTIYF. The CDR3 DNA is TGTGCCAGCAGCCCCGACCCACCTAGCTCTGGAAACACCATATATTTT.

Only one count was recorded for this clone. CDR3 sequence: CASSHAGTGSNSPLHF. CDR3 DNA: TGTGCCAGCAGCCATGCGGGGACAGGGTCGAATTCACCCCTCCACTTT. The J gene is TRBJ1-6, the V gene TRBV3-1 (or the pseudogene TRBV3-2); 9 bases map to TRBD1. In germline, CDR1 is LGHDT, CDR2 YNNKEL (reference sequence). The CDR3 covers 16 residues. The V and J ends lost 3 bases and 7 bases, in that order; junction bases with no gene match: 7.

CDR3: CASSESPSVRVPYGYTF. The CDR3 DNA reads as TGTGCCAGCAGTGAAAGCCCCTCCGTGAGAGTCCCCTATGGCTACACCTTC. V is TRBV6-1 and J is TRBJ1-2; D is ambiguous. V was shortened by 2 bases and J by 4 bases, with 20 bases between the two germline ends. Looked up from germline, CDR1 is MNHNS and CDR2 is SASEGT. CDR3 length: 17 amino acids.

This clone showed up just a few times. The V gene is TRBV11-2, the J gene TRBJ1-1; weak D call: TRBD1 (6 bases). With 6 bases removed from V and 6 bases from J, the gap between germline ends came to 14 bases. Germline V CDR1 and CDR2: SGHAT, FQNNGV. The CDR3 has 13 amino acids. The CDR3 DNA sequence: TGTGCCAGCAGACACGGACAGCATCCTGAAGCTTTCTTT. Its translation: CASRHGQHPEAFF.

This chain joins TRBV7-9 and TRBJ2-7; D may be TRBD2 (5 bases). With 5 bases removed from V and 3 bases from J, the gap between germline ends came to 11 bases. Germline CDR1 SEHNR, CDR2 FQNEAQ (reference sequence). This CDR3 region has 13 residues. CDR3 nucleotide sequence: TGTGCCAGCAGCCCGGGGTATGGCTACGAGCAGTACTTC. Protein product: CASSPGYGYEQYF.

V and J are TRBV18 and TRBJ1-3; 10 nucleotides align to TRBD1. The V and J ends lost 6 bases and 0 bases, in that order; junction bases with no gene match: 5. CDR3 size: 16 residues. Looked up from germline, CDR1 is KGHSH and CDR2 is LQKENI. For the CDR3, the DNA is TGTGCCAGCTCTACCGGGACAGGGGTCTCTGGAAACACCATATATTTT. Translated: CASSTGTGVSGNTIYF. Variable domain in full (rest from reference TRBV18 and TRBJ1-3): NAGVMQNPRHLVRRRGQEARLRCSPMKGHSHVYWYRQLPEEGLKFMVYLQKENIIDESGMPKERFSAEFPKEGPSILRIQQVVRGDSAAYFCASSTGTGVSGNTIYFGEGSWLTVV.